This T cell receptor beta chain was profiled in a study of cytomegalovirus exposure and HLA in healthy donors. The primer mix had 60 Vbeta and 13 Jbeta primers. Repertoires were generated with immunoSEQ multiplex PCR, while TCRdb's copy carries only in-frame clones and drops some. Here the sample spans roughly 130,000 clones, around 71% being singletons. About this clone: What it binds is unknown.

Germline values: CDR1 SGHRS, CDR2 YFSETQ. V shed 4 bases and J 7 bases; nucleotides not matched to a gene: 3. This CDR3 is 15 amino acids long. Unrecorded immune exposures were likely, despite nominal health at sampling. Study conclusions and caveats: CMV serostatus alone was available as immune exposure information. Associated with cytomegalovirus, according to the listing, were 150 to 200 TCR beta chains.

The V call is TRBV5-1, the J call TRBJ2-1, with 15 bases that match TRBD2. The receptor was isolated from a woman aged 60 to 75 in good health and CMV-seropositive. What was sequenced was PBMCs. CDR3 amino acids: CASSPGTSGGNEQFF. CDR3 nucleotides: TGCGCCAGCAGCCCAGGGACTAGCGGGGGGAATGAGCAGTTCTTC.